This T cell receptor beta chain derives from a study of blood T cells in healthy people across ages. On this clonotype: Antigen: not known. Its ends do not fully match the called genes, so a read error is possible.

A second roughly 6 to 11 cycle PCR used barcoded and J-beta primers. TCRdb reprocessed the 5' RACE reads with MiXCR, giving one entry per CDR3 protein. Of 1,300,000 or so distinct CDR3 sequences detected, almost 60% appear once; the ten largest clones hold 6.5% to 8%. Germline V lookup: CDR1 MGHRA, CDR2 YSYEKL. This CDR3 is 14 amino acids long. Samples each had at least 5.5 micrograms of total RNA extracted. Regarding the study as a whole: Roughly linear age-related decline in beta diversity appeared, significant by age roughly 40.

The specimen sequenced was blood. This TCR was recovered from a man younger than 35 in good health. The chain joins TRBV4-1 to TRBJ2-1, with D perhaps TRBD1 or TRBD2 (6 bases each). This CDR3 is CASSQEGGSNEQFF. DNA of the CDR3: TGTGCCAGCAGCCAAGAGGGGGGTAGCAATGAGCAGTTCTTC.